This is a list of T cell receptor beta chains from one sample in a study of cytotoxic CD8 clonotypes in ibrutinib-treated CLL. Assay used: immunoSEQ multiplex PCR; TCRdb lists only in-frame clones, some missing. The sample includes 20,000 to 30,000 clones, over 55% seen only once; the top ten take approximately 46%. The sequencing used PBMCs, collected after 12 months of ibrutinib treatment. Receptors originate from a human donor with chronic lymphocytic leukemia. Both conserved end residues are part of each CDR3. Fields, in order: V gene, J gene, D gene, CDR3 protein, CDR3 DNA. D genes are given only for firm matches.

v_gene: TRBV2; j_gene: TRBJ2-1; d_gene: .; CDR3aa: CASSVTGFEQFF; CDR3nt: TGTGCCAGCAGTGTAACCGGGTTTGAGCAGTTCTTC
v_gene: TRBV28; j_gene: TRBJ2-3; d_gene: TRBD2; CDR3aa: CASSLWAPGLAGGSTDTQYF; CDR3nt: TGTGCCAGCAGTTTATGGGCCCCTGGACTAGCGGGGGGGAGCACAGATACGCAGTATTTT
v_gene: TRBV10-2; j_gene: TRBJ2-1; d_gene: .; CDR3aa: CASRERKTGTSNSYNEQFF; CDR3nt: TGCGCCAGCAGAGAACGAAAAACCGGGACAAGTAACTCCTACAATGAGCAGTTCTTC
v_gene: TRBV7-8; j_gene: TRBJ2-7; d_gene: TRBD1; CDR3aa: CASSLRGPYEQYF; CDR3nt: TGTGCCAGCAGCTTAAGGGGGCCCTACGAGCAGTACTTC
v_gene: TRBV5-1; j_gene: TRBJ2-7; d_gene: .; CDR3aa: CASSSGGAAPYEQYF; CDR3nt: TGCGCCAGCAGCTCCGGCGGGGCGGCCCCCTACGAGCAGTACTTC
v_gene: TRBV6-1; j_gene: TRBJ2-5; d_gene: .; CDR3aa: CASSPRGQETQYF; CDR3nt: TGTGCCAGCAGTCCCCGGGGGCAAGAGACCCAGTACTTC
v_gene: TRBV5-1; j_gene: TRBJ1-2; d_gene: TRBD1; CDR3aa: CASSPGQGPYGYTF; CDR3nt: TGCGCCAGCAGCCCCGGACAGGGACCCTATGGCTACACCTTC
v_gene: TRBV7-8; j_gene: TRBJ2-7; d_gene: .; CDR3aa: CASSRAAAFTSYEQYF; CDR3nt: TGTGCCAGCAGCCGAGCTGCAGCCTTTACTTCCTACGAGCAGTACTTC
v_gene: TRBV7-6; j_gene: TRBJ1-2; d_gene: TRBD1; CDR3aa: CASSLEAGGRSGYTF; CDR3nt: TGTGCCAGCAGCTTAGAGGCAGGGGGCCGGAGTGGCTACACCTTC
v_gene: TRBV7-6; j_gene: TRBJ2-5; d_gene: TRBD2; CDR3aa: CASSLGSGGTTQYF; CDR3nt: TGTGCCAGCAGCTTAGGTTCGGGGGGGACGACCCAGTACTTC